This T cell receptor beta chain was identified in a study of long-term antiretroviral therapy in people with HIV. Study-level points and caveats: Pre-ART expanded clones dominated the repertoire at every time point.

The CDR3 runs to 12 residues. V lost 5 bases and J 3 bases, leaving 6 bases between the germline ends. Germline V gene lookup returns CDR1 MNHEY and CDR2 SVGAGI. Sequencing relied on immunoSEQ assay v3.0, run at survey level. Produced via immunoSEQ multiplex PCR; TCRdb's table is partial and in-frame only. The sample lists about 39,000 clones, 86% occurring once. In regard to this clone: What it recognizes is unknown.

Material: unsorted PBMCs, obtained just before starting antiretroviral therapy. The rearrangement links TRBV6-5 to TRBJ2-3; no firm D call. This sequence originates from a woman between 18 and 29 years old with HIV. CDR3 in amino acids: CASSQDTDTQYF. The DNA of the CDR3 is TGTGCCAGCAGTCAGGATACAGATACGCAGTATTTT.